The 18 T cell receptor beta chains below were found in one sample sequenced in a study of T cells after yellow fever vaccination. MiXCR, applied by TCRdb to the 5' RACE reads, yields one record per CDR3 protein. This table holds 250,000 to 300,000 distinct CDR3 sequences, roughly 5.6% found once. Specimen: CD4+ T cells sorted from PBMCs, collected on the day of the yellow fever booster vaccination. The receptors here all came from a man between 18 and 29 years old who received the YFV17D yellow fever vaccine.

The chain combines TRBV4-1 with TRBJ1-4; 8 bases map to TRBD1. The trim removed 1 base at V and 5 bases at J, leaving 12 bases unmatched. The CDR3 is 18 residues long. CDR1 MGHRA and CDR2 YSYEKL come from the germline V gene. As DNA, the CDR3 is TGCGCCAGCAGCCAAGCAGGACAGGGTAGATCCTTAAATGAAAAACTGTTTTTT. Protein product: CASSQAGQGRSLNEKLFF.

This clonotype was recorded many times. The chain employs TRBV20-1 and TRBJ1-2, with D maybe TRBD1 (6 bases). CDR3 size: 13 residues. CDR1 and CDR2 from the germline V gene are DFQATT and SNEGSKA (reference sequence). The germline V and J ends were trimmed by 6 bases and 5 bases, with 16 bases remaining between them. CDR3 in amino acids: CSAAPGTMYGYTF. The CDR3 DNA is TGCAGTGCGGCCCCCGGGACAATGTATGGCTACACCTTC.

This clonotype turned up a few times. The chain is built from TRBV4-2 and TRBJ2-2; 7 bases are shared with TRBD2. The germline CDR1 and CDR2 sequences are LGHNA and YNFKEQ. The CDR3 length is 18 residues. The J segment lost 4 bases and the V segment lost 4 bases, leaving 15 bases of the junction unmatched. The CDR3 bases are TGTGCCAGCAGCCCCCCTCTGGGATCTAGCGGAAGCACCGGGGAGCTGTTTTTT. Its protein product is CASSPPLGSSGSTGELFF.

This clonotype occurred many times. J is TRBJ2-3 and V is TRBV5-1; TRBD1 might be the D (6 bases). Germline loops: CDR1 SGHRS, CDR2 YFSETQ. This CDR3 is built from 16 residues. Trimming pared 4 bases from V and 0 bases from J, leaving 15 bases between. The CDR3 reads CASSPGQSLSTDTQYF. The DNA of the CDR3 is TGCGCCAGCAGCCCCGGACAGTCGCTTAGCACAGATACGCAGTATTTT.

The CDR3 DNA reads as TGCGCCAGCAGCCAAGAGGCAGGGCGCAACTATGGCTACACCTTC. This translates into CASSQEAGRNYGYTF. This sequence joins TRBV4-1 and TRBJ1-2, with a tentative D call TRBD1 (5 bases). CDR3 length equals 15 residues. V lost 0 bases to trimming and J lost 2 bases, with 10 bases between them. The germline V gene encodes CDR1 MGHRA and CDR2 YSYEKL.

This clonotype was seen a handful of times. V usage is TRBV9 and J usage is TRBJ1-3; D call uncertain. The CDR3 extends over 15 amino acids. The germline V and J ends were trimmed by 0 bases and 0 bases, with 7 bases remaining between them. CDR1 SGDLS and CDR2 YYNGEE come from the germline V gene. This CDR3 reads CASSVDFDSGNTIYF. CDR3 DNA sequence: TGTGCCAGCAGCGTAGATTTCGACTCTGGAAACACCATATATTTT.

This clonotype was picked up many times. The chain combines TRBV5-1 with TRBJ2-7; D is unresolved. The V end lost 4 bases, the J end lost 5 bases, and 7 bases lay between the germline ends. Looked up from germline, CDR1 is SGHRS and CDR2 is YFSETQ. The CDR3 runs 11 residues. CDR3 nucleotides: TGCGCCAGCAGCGGTACAGACGAGCAGTACTTC. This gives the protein CASSGTDEQYF.

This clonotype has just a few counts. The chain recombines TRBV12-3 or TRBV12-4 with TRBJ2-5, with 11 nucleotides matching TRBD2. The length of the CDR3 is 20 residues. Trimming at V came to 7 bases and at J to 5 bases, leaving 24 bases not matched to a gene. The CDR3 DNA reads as TGTGCCAGCACCAAACGGCTAGCGGGGGGACCGAAACCCCCTCGTGAGACCCAGTACTTC. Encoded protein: CASTKRLAGGPKPPRETQYF.

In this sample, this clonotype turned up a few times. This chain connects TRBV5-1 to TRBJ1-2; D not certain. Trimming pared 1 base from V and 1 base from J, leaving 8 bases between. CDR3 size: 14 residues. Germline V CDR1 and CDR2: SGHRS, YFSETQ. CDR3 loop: CASSLTPGNYGYTF. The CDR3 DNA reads TGCGCCAGCAGCTTGACCCCGGGTAACTATGGCTACACCTTC.

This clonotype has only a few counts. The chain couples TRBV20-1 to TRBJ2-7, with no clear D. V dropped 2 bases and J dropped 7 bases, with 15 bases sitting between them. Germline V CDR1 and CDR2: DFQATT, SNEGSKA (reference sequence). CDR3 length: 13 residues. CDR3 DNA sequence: TGCAGTGCTAGAAACGGTGCTTTAAGTGAGCAGTACTTC. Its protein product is CSARNGALSEQYF.

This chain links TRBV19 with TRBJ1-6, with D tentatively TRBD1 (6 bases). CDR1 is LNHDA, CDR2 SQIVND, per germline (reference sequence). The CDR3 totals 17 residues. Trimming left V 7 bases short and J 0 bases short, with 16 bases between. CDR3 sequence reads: CASNGGGASSYNSPLHF. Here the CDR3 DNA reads TGTGCCAGTAACGGGGGCGGTGCGAGCTCCTATAATTCACCCCTCCACTTT.

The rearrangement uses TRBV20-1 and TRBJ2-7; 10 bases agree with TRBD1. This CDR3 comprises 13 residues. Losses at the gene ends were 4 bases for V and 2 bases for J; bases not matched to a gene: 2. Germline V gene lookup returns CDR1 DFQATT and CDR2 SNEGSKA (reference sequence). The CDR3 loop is CSAMDRGAYEQYV. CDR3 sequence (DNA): TGCAGTGCTATGGACAGGGGGGCCTACGAGCAGTACGTC.

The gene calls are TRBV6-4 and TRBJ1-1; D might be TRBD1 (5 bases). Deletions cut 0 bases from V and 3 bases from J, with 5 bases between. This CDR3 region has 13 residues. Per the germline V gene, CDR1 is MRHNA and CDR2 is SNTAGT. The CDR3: CASSDSGDTEAFF. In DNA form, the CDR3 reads TGTGCCAGCAGTGACTCAGGGGACACTGAAGCTTTCTTT.

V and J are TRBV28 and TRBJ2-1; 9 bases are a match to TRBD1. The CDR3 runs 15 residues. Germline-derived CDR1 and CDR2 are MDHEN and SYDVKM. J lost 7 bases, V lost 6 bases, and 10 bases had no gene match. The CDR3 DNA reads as TGTGCCAGCAGCTTTGTGGACAGGGGAAGGAATGAGCAGTTCTTC. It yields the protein CASSFVDRGRNEQFF.

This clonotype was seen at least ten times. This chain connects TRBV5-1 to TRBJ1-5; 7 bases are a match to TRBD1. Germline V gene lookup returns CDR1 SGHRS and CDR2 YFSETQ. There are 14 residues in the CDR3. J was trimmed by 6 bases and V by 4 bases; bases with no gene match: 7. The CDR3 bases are TGCGCCAGCAGCCAAACAGGGGTCGGTCAGCCCCAGCATTTT. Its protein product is CASSQTGVGQPQHF.

This chain's CDR3 is CASSSPGQSYNEQFF. The CDR3, as DNA: TGTGCCAGCAGCTCACCGGGACAGAGCTACAATGAGCAGTTCTTC. The chain carries TRBV11-2 and TRBJ2-1, with 7 bases aligning to TRBD1. The CDR3 extends over 15 amino acids. CDR1 is SGHAT, CDR2 FQNNGV, per germline. V trimming: 4 bases; J trimming: 3 bases; junction bases outside the gene matches: 6.

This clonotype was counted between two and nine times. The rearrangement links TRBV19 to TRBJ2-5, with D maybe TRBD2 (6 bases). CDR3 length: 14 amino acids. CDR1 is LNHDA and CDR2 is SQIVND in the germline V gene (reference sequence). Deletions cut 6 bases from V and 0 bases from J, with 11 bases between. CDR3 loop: CASRRDGNQETQYF. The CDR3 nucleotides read TGTGCCAGTAGGCGGGACGGCAACCAAGAGACCCAGTACTTC.

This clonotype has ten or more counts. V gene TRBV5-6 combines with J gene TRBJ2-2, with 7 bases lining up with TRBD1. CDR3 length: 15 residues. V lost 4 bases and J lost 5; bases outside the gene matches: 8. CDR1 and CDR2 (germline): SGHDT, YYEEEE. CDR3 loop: CASSRGPRGTGELFF. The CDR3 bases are TGTGCCAGCAGCCGAGGCCCCAGGGGGACCGGGGAGCTGTTTTTT. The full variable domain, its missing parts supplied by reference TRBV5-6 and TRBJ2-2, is DAGVTQSPTHLIKTRGQQVTLRCSPKSGHDTVSWYQQALGQGPQFIFQYYEEEERQRGNFPDRFSGHQFPNYSSELNVNALLLGDSALYLCASSRGPRGTGELFFGEGSRLTVL.